The 17 T cell receptor beta chains below all came from one sample that was sequenced in a study of blood T cell repertoires in COVID-19. Generated by immunoSEQ multiplex PCR, the TCRdb table keeps only in-frame clones and is missing some. The data show 400,000 to 450,000 clones, with 86% seen just once and roughly 1.4% held by the top ten. The material sequenced was peripheral blood. The receptors derive from a woman aged 30 to 39 with active or convalescent COVID-19.

The chain couples TRBV20-1 to TRBJ1-2; the match to TRBD1 covers 12 bases. CDR1 and CDR2 (germline): DFQATT, SNEGSKA (reference sequence). The length of the CDR3 is 20 residues. Trimming took 3 bases from V and 3 from J; bases not matched to a gene: 20. The chain's CDR3 is CSASGGDSGTGGFIHYGYTF. The CDR3 coding sequence is TGCAGTGCTAGTGGGGGCGACAGCGGGACAGGGGGCTTTATCCACTATGGCTACACCTTC.

The rearrangement uses TRBV27 and TRBJ1-2, with D tentatively TRBD1 (5 bases). This CDR3 region has 13 residues. Germline V gives CDR1 MNHEY, CDR2 SMNVEV (reference sequence). Trimming took off 6 bases at V and 5 bases at J, with 13 bases between the two ends. CDR3 amino acids: CASRRTGNYGYTF. The DNA for the CDR3 is TGTGCCAGCAGGCGTACAGGAAATTATGGCTACACCTTC.

The chain has TRBV12-3 or TRBV12-4 and TRBJ1-1, with no clear D. The CDR3 is 12 residues long. V gave up 2 bases and J gave up 10 bases, with 11 bases separating them. The CDR3 DNA reads as TGTGCCAGCAGTTTAAAGTCGCCGAGAGCTTTCTTT. Translation gives CASSLKSPRAFF.

This rearrangement joins TRBV11-2 to TRBJ2-2; D call uncertain. The germline V gene has CDR1 SGHAT and CDR2 FQNNGV. V was pared by 5 bases and J by 6 bases, with 13 bases between. The CDR3 is 14 residues long. As DNA, the CDR3 is TGTGCCAGCAGCGCCCCCCAGCGTTCCGGGGAGCTGTTTTTT. Residues: CASSAPQRSGELFF.

This chain's CDR3 is CAISDGGGETQYF. CDR3 DNA: TGTGCCATCAGTGATGGCGGAGGGGAGACCCAGTACTTC. This chain links TRBV10-3 with TRBJ2-5, with D maybe TRBD2 (6 bases). The CDR3 is made up of 13 amino acids. The germline V and J ends were trimmed by 3 bases and 5 bases, with 10 bases remaining between them. The germline gives CDR1 ENHRY, CDR2 SYGVKD.

The gene calls are TRBV6-5 and TRBJ1-3, with D perhaps matching TRBD1 (6 bases). V dropped 6 bases and J dropped 3 bases, with 15 bases sitting between them. Germline loops: CDR1 MNHEY, CDR2 SVGAGI. The CDR3 spans 15 residues. CDR3 nucleotides: TGTGCCAGCAGGCGTAACAGGGCTGTTGGAAACACCATATATTTT. It encodes CASRRNRAVGNTIYF.

CDR3 sequence (DNA): TGTGCCAGCAGCAAGTCCGGGAGCTCCTACGAGCAGTACTTC. It translates to CASSKSGSSYEQYF. The chain carries TRBV21-1 and TRBJ2-7; whether TRBD2, the table's D call, matches the DNA was not checked. TRBV21-1 is tagged as a pseudogene. The CDR3 consists of 14 residues.

The V gene is TRBV5-1, the J gene TRBJ2-5, with D perhaps matching TRBD2 (7 bases). Trimming left V 2 bases short and J 1 base short, with 18 bases between. Germline CDR1 SGHRS, CDR2 YFSETQ. The CDR3 runs 17 residues. The CDR3 protein is CASSFLLGAGAQETQYF. The DNA of the CDR3 is TGCGCCAGCAGCTTTCTGTTGGGCGCGGGGGCCCAAGAGACCCAGTACTTC.

The chain uses TRBV2 and TRBJ1-5; D unclear. Germline V gene sequence: CDR1 SNHLY, CDR2 FYNNEI. The V end lost 7 bases, the J end lost 1 base, and 8 bases lay between the germline ends. The CDR3 length is 13 residues. The CDR3 spells CASKGRSNQPQHF. Here the CDR3 DNA reads TGTGCCAGCAAAGGGAGGAGCAATCAGCCCCAGCATTTT. Full variable domain (missing parts from reference TRBV2 and TRBJ1-5): EPEVTQTPSHQVTQMGQEVILRCVPISNHLYFYWYRQILGQKVEFLVSFYNNEISEKSEIFDDQFSVERPDGSNFTLKIRSTKLEDSAMYFCASKGRSNQPQHFGDGTRLSIL.

This rearrangement joins TRBV6-5 to TRBJ1-5; 9 bases are shared with TRBD1. This CDR3 spans 15 amino acids. Germline CDR1 is MNHEY and CDR2 is SVGAGI. V gave up 10 bases and J gave up 6 bases; unmatched junction bases: 13. For the CDR3, the DNA is TGTGCCACCCACCCGGGACAGGGTATGAGTCAGCCCCAGCATTTT. Protein product: CATHPGQGMSQPQHF.

The V and J genes are TRBV6-6 and TRBJ1-6; the D gene is possibly TRBD1 (6 bases). Germline V gene sequence: CDR1 MNHNY, CDR2 SVGAGI (reference sequence). The CDR3 length is 15 residues. V was cut by 1 base and J by 7 bases, with 11 bases left in between. This CDR3 is CASSYLDSENSPLHF. The CDR3 nucleotides are TGTGCCAGCAGTTACTTGGACAGTGAAAATTCACCCCTCCACTTT.

The chain has TRBV10-3 and TRBJ2-1; 8 bases map to TRBD2. This CDR3 has 17 residues. Trimming cost V 2 bases and J 4 bases; bases outside gene matches: 10. Germline V lookup: CDR1 ENHRY, CDR2 SYGVKD. The CDR3 spells CAISEVERGSFYNEQFF. The CDR3 DNA is TGTGCCATCAGTGAGGTTGAGCGGGGGAGCTTTTACAATGAGCAGTTCTTC.

V usage is TRBV7-9 and J usage is TRBJ2-5; TRBD1 aligns across 11 bases. V was clipped by 5 bases and J by 4 bases; unmatched bases: 3. Germline assignment: CDR1 SEHNR and CDR2 FQNEAQ (reference sequence). The CDR3 runs 14 residues. The CDR3 loop reads CASSRDRGGETQYF. The CDR3 region has the DNA TGTGCCAGCAGCCGGGACAGGGGGGGAGAGACCCAGTACTTC.

This clone was picked up a small number of times. CDR3 sequence: CASSLEQPKDGYTF. The CDR3 nucleotides are TGCGCCAGCAGCTTGGAACAGCCAAAGGATGGCTACACCTTC. The chain recombines TRBV5-1 with TRBJ1-2, with D uncertain. Per the germline V gene, CDR1 is SGHRS and CDR2 is YFSETQ. The CDR3 is made up of 14 amino acids. Trimming cost V 0 bases and J 6 bases, with 12 bases left between them.

This rearrangement joins TRBV7-9 to TRBJ1-1; weak D call: TRBD1 (6 bases). This CDR3 contains 13 residues. Trimming left V 3 bases short and J 3 bases short, with 8 bases between. Germline lookup yields CDR1 SEHNR and CDR2 FQNEAQ (reference sequence). This chain's CDR3 is CASSFNRDTEAFF. The CDR3 DNA reads TGTGCCAGCAGCTTTAACAGGGACACTGAAGCTTTCTTT.

This clone was counted once. V is TRBV6-6 and J is TRBJ2-5, with a weak D call TRBD2 (5 bases). CDR3 length equals 14 residues. Per the germline V gene, CDR1 is MNHNY and CDR2 is SVGAGI (reference sequence). V was trimmed by 6 bases and J by 2 bases, leaving 13 bases between them. As DNA, the CDR3 is TGTGCCAGCAGGATAGGGAGCGGACAAGAGACCCAGTACTTC. Protein sequence: CASRIGSGQETQYF.

J is TRBJ2-7 and V is TRBV5-6; 11 nucleotides agree with TRBD2. V shed 4 bases and J 5 bases; nucleotides not matched to a gene: 5. The germline CDR1 and CDR2 sequences are SGHDT and YYEEEE. This CDR3 comprises 14 residues. The CDR3 nucleotides read TGTGCCAGCAGCCTACTAGCGGGGGAGGACGAGCAGTACTTC. The encoded protein is CASSLLAGEDEQYF.